The present T cell receptor (beta chain) was sequenced within a study of CD8+ T cells in alopecia areata. Study-wide results and caveats: Although TCR sharing was seen in mice, sharing across patients was less clear, possibly for HLA-related reasons. Scalp sample data also include resident alphabeta T cells from normal skin.

This clone has more than one count but fewer than ten. What it binds is unknown. Per germline, CDR1 SGHAT and CDR2 FQNNGV. This CDR3 spans 17 amino acids. V lost 4 bases and J 3 bases, leaving 21 bases between the germline ends. It was from alopecia areata patients that lesional scalp punch biopsies and peripheral blood were collected. TCR sequencing used cDNA made by reverse transcription of extracted RNA. Produced via immunoSEQ multiplex PCR; TCRdb's table is partial and in-frame only. The data show 34,000 or so clones, approximately 58% seen once. Sequenced input: NKG2D-high CD8+ T cells sorted from blood. V is TRBV11-2 and J is TRBJ1-2; D is possibly TRBD1 (5 bases). This sequence was found in a human donor with alopecia areata. The CDR3 region is CASSSEQITGLDYGYTF. The CDR3, as DNA: TGTGCCAGCAGCTCTGAACAGATAACAGGATTGGACTATGGCTACACCTTC.